A selection of T cell receptor beta chains follows, all from one sample in a study of blood T cell repertoires in COVID-19. Measured with immunoSEQ multiplex PCR; TCRdb has only the in-frame clones, and not every one. The table records roughly 70,000 clones, approximately 73% of them present only once. The material sequenced was peripheral blood. The origin of the receptors is a man in his sixties with COVID-19, enrolled during active disease. Both conserved end residues are part of each CDR3. The D gene is left open where the match is weak. Size tells how often a clone was seen (once, few, many) or the class of an expanded clone, and some rows leave it out.

clone_size: once
v_call: TRBV5-1
d_call: TRBD2
j_call: TRBJ2-5
cdr3_nt: TGCGCCAGCAGTTTCGGGACTAGCGGGGGACAAGAGACCCAGTACTTC
cdr3_aa: CASSFGTSGGQETQYF

clone_size: -
v_call: TRBV5-4
d_call: TRBD2
j_call: TRBJ2-3
cdr3_nt: TGTGCCAGCAGCCGGACTAGCGGGGGAGTCACAGATACGCAGTATTTT
cdr3_aa: CASSRTSGGVTDTQYF

clone_size: -
v_call: TRBV2
d_call: TRBD1
j_call: TRBJ1-4
cdr3_nt: TGTGCCAGCAGTGAATACGGACAGGGGGCCGGTAATGAAAAACTGTTTTTT
cdr3_aa: CASSEYGQGAGNEKLFF

clone_size: -
v_call: TRBV9
d_call: TRBD2
j_call: TRBJ2-3
cdr3_nt: TGTGCCAGCAGCGCGGCTAGCGGGAGGACAGATACGCAGTATTTT
cdr3_aa: CASSAASGRTDTQYF

clone_size: -
v_call: TRBV11-3
d_call: TRBD2
j_call: TRBJ2-1
cdr3_nt: TGTGCCAGCAGCTGGGTCGGGGGGGCCGGTGAGCAGTTCTTC
cdr3_aa: CASSWVGGAGEQFF

clone_size: -
v_call: TRBV2
d_call: -
j_call: TRBJ2-5
cdr3_nt: TGTGCCTCAGCGGGCAGGGCCCACCAAGAGACCCAGTACTTC
cdr3_aa: CASAGRAHQETQYF

clone_size: -
v_call: TRBV20-1
d_call: TRBD1
j_call: TRBJ2-1
cdr3_nt: TGCAGTGCGAGTGGGTGGCAGGGGGCACGGGAGCAGTTCTTC
cdr3_aa: CSASGWQGAREQFF

clone_size: few
v_call: TRBV5-1
d_call: -
j_call: TRBJ1-1
cdr3_nt: TGCGCCAGCAGCTTGGAGGGCAGGGCGGACACTGAAGCTTTCTTT
cdr3_aa: CASSLEGRADTEAFF

clone_size: -
v_call: TRBV7-9
d_call: -
j_call: TRBJ2-7
cdr3_nt: TGTGCCAGCAGCTTAGTTGACAGCGATGAGCAGTACTTC
cdr3_aa: CASSLVDSDEQYF

clone_size: -
v_call: TRBV6-5
d_call: TRBD2
j_call: TRBJ2-3
cdr3_nt: TGTGCCAGCAGCACTAGCGGGAGGTACACAGATACGCAGTATTTT
cdr3_aa: CASSTSGRYTDTQYF

clone_size: -
v_call: TRBV19
d_call: TRBD1
j_call: TRBJ1-5
cdr3_nt: TGTGCCAGTAGGGATGGACAGGGGAGGTTTCAGCCCCAGCATTTT
cdr3_aa: CASRDGQGRFQPQHF

clone_size: -
v_call: TRBV19
d_call: -
j_call: TRBJ2-5
cdr3_nt: TGTGCCAGTAGTATAGAAGGACAAGGAGAGACCCAGTACTTC
cdr3_aa: CASSIEGQGETQYF

clone_size: once
v_call: TRBV30
d_call: -
j_call: TRBJ2-7
cdr3_nt: TGTGCCTGGAGTGTTGGTTCAGGGGCGCACGAGCAGTACTTC
cdr3_aa: CAWSVGSGAHEQYF

clone_size: few
v_call: TRBV18
d_call: -
j_call: TRBJ2-3
cdr3_nt: TGTGCCAGCTCCCCGGGGTTTCGGGATACGCAGTATTTT
cdr3_aa: CASSPGFRDTQYF

clone_size: -
v_call: TRBV11-3
d_call: -
j_call: TRBJ1-2
cdr3_nt: TGTGCCAGCAGCTTGGGCAGGGGCTATGGCTACACCTTC
cdr3_aa: CASSLGRGYGYTF

clone_size: -
v_call: TRBV5-1
d_call: -
j_call: TRBJ2-2
cdr3_nt: TGCGCCAGCAGATACGAATTCCAGGGTAATGCCGGGGAGCTGTTTTTT
cdr3_aa: CASRYEFQGNAGELFF

clone_size: -
v_call: TRBV6-5
d_call: TRBD1
j_call: TRBJ1-2
cdr3_nt: TGTGCCAGCAGATCGACAGGGGGCTACACCTTC
cdr3_aa: CASRSTGGYTF

clone_size: -
v_call: TRBV7-9
d_call: TRBD1
j_call: TRBJ2-3
cdr3_nt: TGTGCCAGCAGCCATCCGGGACAGGGGGTAGATACGCAGTATTTT
cdr3_aa: CASSHPGQGVDTQYF

clone_size: -
v_call: TRBV19
d_call: TRBD2
j_call: TRBJ2-2
cdr3_nt: TGTGCCAGTAGCAAGAGGGAGGGACTAGCGGGCTACACCGGGGAGCTGTTTTTT
cdr3_aa: CASSKREGLAGYTGELFF

clone_size: few
v_call: TRBV4-1
d_call: -
j_call: TRBJ1-6
cdr3_nt: TGCGCCAGCAGCCAAGATGGCCAGGGCTATTCACCCCTCCACTTT
cdr3_aa: CASSQDGQGYSPLHF

clone_size: -
v_call: TRBV9
d_call: TRBD1
j_call: TRBJ1-2
cdr3_nt: TGTGCCAGCAGCGTAGGAGAGGGGGCCGGTAACTATGGCTACACCTTC
cdr3_aa: CASSVGEGAGNYGYTF

clone_size: -
v_call: TRBV4-1
d_call: TRBD2
j_call: TRBJ2-6
cdr3_nt: TGCGCCAGCAGGGGCGGGACTAGCCCCGGGGCCAACGTCCTGACTTTC
cdr3_aa: CASRGGTSPGANVLTF

clone_size: -
v_call: TRBV6-5
d_call: -
j_call: TRBJ2-3
cdr3_nt: TGTGCCAGCAGCAGTTTCCAGGGATTCGATACGCAGTATTTT
cdr3_aa: CASSSFQGFDTQYF

clone_size: -
v_call: TRBV25-1
d_call: TRBD1
j_call: TRBJ2-7
cdr3_nt: TGTGCCAGCAGTGTTAGTGGGACAGGGACCCACGAGCAGTACTTC
cdr3_aa: CASSVSGTGTHEQYF

clone_size: -
v_call: TRBV6-6
d_call: -
j_call: TRBJ1-3
cdr3_nt: TGTGCCAGCAGTCCCACCGGGCAGGGCAGAACTGGAAACACCATATATTTT
cdr3_aa: CASSPTGQGRTGNTIYF

clone_size: once
v_call: TRBV29-1
d_call: TRBD2
j_call: TRBJ2-3
cdr3_nt: TGCAGCGTTGGGGAGCGGGAGAGCACAGATACGCAGTATTTT
cdr3_aa: CSVGERESTDTQYF

clone_size: -
v_call: TRBV28
d_call: -
j_call: TRBJ1-2
cdr3_nt: TGTGCCAGCAGTTTATGGACAAATGGCTACACCTTC
cdr3_aa: CASSLWTNGYTF

clone_size: -
v_call: TRBV2
d_call: -
j_call: TRBJ2-2
cdr3_nt: TGTGCCAGCAGAGGGTCTCTAGCGAGTACCGGGGAGCTGTTTTTT
cdr3_aa: CASRGSLASTGELFF

clone_size: -
v_call: TRBV4-1
d_call: -
j_call: TRBJ1-6
cdr3_nt: TGCGCCAGCAGCCCTCCCCCGGCCGGAGGGTCACCCCTCCACTTT
cdr3_aa: CASSPPPAGGSPLHF

clone_size: -
v_call: TRBV28
d_call: TRBD1
j_call: TRBJ1-6
cdr3_nt: TGTGCCAGCAGTTTGGGCAACAGGGGGCGACGATCACCCCTCCACTTT
cdr3_aa: CASSLGNRGRRSPLHF

clone_size: -
v_call: TRBV3-1/TRBV3-2
d_call: -
j_call: TRBJ1-5
cdr3_nt: TGTGCCAGCAGCCAAGAACTCAACCAGCCCCAGCATTTT
cdr3_aa: CASSQELNQPQHF

clone_size: once
v_call: TRBV30
d_call: -
j_call: TRBJ2-5
cdr3_nt: TGTGCCTGGAGTCTAGGGGAAGAGACCCAGTACTTC
cdr3_aa: CAWSLGEETQYF

clone_size: few
v_call: TRBV6-5
d_call: -
j_call: TRBJ1-6
cdr3_nt: TGTGCCAGCGCGGAGCTGCTTAATTCACCCCTCCACTTT
cdr3_aa: CASAELLNSPLHF

clone_size: -
v_call: TRBV24-1
d_call: TRBD1
j_call: TRBJ1-5
cdr3_nt: TGTGCCACCGGACAGGACAATCAGCCCCAGCATTTT
cdr3_aa: CATGQDNQPQHF

clone_size: -
v_call: TRBV5-5
d_call: -
j_call: TRBJ2-7
cdr3_nt: TGTGCCAGCAGCTTGGGCGGGGGCGCCGGCACTAGCGAGCAGTACTTC
cdr3_aa: CASSLGGGAGTSEQYF

clone_size: few
v_call: TRBV5-5
d_call: TRBD1
j_call: TRBJ1-6
cdr3_nt: TGTGCCAGCAGCCCCCGACAGGGTTATTCACCCCTCCACTTT
cdr3_aa: CASSPRQGYSPLHF

clone_size: -
v_call: TRBV27
d_call: -
j_call: TRBJ1-2
cdr3_nt: TGTGCCAGCAGACCCGGGAGAGGAGCTAACTATGGCTACACCTTC
cdr3_aa: CASRPGRGANYGYTF

clone_size: -
v_call: TRBV27
d_call: -
j_call: TRBJ1-1
cdr3_nt: TGTGCCAGCAGTTCGGACAACTTAAACACTGAAGCTTTCTTT
cdr3_aa: CASSSDNLNTEAFF

clone_size: -
v_call: TRBV6-5
d_call: -
j_call: TRBJ2-1
cdr3_nt: TGTGCCAGCACGAAGGGGCGGTACAATGAGCAGTTCTTC
cdr3_aa: CASTKGRYNEQFF

clone_size: -
v_call: TRBV27
d_call: -
j_call: TRBJ1-2
cdr3_nt: TGTGCCAGCAGCCCAACGGCCAGGGACTATGGCTACACCTTC
cdr3_aa: CASSPTARDYGYTF

clone_size: many
v_call: TRBV5-4
d_call: TRBD1
j_call: TRBJ2-1
cdr3_nt: TGTGCCAGCAGCTTGGCCGGGGGACAGGGCTACAATGAGCAGTTCTTC
cdr3_aa: CASSLAGGQGYNEQFF

clone_size: few
v_call: TRBV11-3
d_call: -
j_call: TRBJ2-5
cdr3_nt: TGTGCCAGCAGCTCACGCATGGACAGCGAACAAGAGACCCAGTACTTC
cdr3_aa: CASSSRMDSEQETQYF

clone_size: -
v_call: TRBV11-2
d_call: TRBD1
j_call: TRBJ1-1
cdr3_nt: TGTGCCAGCAGCTTAGGAACAGGGGCGGAGGCTTTCTTT
cdr3_aa: CASSLGTGAEAFF

clone_size: -
v_call: TRBV2
d_call: TRBD2
j_call: TRBJ2-2
cdr3_nt: TGTGCCAGCGGAAGGACTAGCGATCGAAGGACCGGGGAGCTGTTTTTT
cdr3_aa: CASGRTSDRRTGELFF

clone_size: -
v_call: TRBV19
d_call: -
j_call: TRBJ2-2
cdr3_nt: TGTGCCAGTAATCAGGGGAGGAACACCGGGGAGCTGTTTTTT
cdr3_aa: CASNQGRNTGELFF

clone_size: -
v_call: TRBV3-1/TRBV3-2
d_call: TRBD2
j_call: TRBJ2-1
cdr3_nt: TGTGCCAGCAGCCAAACCCGGGGGGGTGAGCAGTTCTTC
cdr3_aa: CASSQTRGGEQFF

clone_size: -
v_call: TRBV11-2
d_call: TRBD1
j_call: TRBJ1-6
cdr3_nt: TGTGCCAGCAGCACCTCCGGACAGGGTATTGGATCACCCCTCCACTTT
cdr3_aa: CASSTSGQGIGSPLHF